The present TCR beta chain was sequenced within a study of T-cell memory formation after mild COVID-19. Study conclusions and caveats: SARS-CoV-2 specificity was not confirmed for second-wave clones peaking on day 37. Clones contracting day 15 to 85 were balanced CD4/CD8; later expanders leaned CD4+. Clones which contracted sat mainly in CM and EM if CD4+, and in EMRA if CD8+. Cross-reactive memory seemingly joined, as some responding clones were found in pre-infection memory.

About this clonotype: What it binds is unknown.

V dropped 2 bases and J dropped 8 bases, with 15 bases sitting between them. From germline, CDR1 is SGHAT and CDR2 FQNNGV. The CDR3 extends over 15 amino acids. A single record per CDR3 protein comes from TCRdb applying MiXCR to the 5' RACE reads. The sample has roughly 450,000 distinct CDR3 sequences, roughly 20% seen once. This TCR was recovered from an adult woman who had mild COVID-19 (a few samples of this study predate the infection). Cell type and time point are not known. This chain links TRBV11-2 with TRBJ2-2; the D gene is possibly TRBD2 (6 bases). Sequenced material: PBMCs or a T cell subset sorted from them (not recorded which). The CDR3 nucleotides read TGTGCCAGCAGCTTAAGCACTAGCCTTTTGGGGGAGCTGTTTTTT. As protein: CASSLSTSLLGELFF.